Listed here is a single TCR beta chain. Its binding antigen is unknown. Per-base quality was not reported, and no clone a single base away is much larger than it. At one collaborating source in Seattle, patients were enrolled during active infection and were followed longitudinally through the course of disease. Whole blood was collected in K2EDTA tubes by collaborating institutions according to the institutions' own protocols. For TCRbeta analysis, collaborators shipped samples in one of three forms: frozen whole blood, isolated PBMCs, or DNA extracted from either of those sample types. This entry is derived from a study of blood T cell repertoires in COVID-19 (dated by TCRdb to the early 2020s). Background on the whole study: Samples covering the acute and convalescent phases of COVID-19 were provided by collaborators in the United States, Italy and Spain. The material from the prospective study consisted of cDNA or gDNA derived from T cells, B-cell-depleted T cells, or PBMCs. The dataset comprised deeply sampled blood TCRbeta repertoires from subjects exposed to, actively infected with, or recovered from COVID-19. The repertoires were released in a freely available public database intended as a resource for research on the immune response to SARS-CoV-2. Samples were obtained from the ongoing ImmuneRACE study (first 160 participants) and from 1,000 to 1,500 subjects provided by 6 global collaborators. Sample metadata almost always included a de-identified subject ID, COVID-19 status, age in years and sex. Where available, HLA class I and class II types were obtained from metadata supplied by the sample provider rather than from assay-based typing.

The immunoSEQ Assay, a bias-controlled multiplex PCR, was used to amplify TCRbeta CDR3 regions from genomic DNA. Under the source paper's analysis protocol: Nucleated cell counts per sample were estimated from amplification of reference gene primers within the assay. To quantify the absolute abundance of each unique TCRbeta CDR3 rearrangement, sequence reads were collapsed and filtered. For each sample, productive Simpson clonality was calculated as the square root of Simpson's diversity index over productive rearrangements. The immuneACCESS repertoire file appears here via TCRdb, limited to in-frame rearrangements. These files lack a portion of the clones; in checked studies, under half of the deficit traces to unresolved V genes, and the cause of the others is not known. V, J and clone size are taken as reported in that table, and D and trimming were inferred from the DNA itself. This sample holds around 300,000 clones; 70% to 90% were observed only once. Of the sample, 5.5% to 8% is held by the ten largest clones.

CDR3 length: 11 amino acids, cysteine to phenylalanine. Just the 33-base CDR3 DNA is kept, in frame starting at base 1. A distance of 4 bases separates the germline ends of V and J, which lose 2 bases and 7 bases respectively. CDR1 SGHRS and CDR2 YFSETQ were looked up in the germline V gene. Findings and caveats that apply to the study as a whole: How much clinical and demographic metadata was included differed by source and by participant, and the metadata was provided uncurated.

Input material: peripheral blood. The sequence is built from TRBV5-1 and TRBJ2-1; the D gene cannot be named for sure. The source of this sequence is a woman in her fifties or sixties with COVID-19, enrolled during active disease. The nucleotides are TGCGCCAGCAGCTTTTTAAATGAGCAGTTCTTC. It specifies CASSFLNEQFF.